This T cell receptor (beta chain) stems from a study of blood T cells in healthy people across ages. Germline V gene lookup returns CDR1 SGHRS and CDR2 YFSETQ. Trimming left V 0 bases short and J 6 bases short, with 20 bases between. The CDR3 loop spans 17 amino acids. Study results and limitations: Nothing was known about donor CMV status, and this possibly confounded expanded clonotype changes. Age showed a roughly linear inverse relationship with TCR beta diversity per million T cells.

This clonotype came up a few times. Antigen specificity is unknown. With a J-beta primer mix and a sample-barcoded 5' primer, a second PCR ran about 7 to 12 cycles. From the 5' RACE reads, TCRdb called clonotypes with MiXCR, one entry per CDR3 protein. The table includes about 1,800,000 distinct CDR3 sequences, 28% detected once. This chain links TRBV5-1 with TRBJ2-3; tentatively, D is TRBD2 (5 bases). Sequencing input: blood. This TCR derives from a woman between 25 and 40 years old in good health. The CDR3 coding sequence is TGCGCCAGCAGCTTGGCCAGAGCGGTAGCAGGTTCGGATACGCAGTATTTT. It codes for CASSLARAVAGSDTQYF.